This is a list of T cell receptor delta chains from one sample in a study of gamma-delta T cells after stem cell transplantation. TCRdb re-called the RT-PCR reads with CATT. The sample lists under 5,500 delta-chain clones, 15% to 20% seen once, with 4.5% to 5% in the top ten. The sequencing sample was made of gamma-delta T cells. The receptors derive from a human donor. It is not recorded whose cells these are; they may come from a transplant donor. CDR3s include the opening cysteine and the closing phenylalanine or tryptophan. Fields, in order: clone size, V gene, D gene, J gene, CDR3 DNA, CDR3 protein. D genes are given only for firm matches. The size field is filled for only some rows; it gives once, few, many or a size class.

NA	TRDV3	TRDD3	TRDJ1	TGTGCCTTTGGCCCTAGGGCCGACCTAGGGATACGTTCCGACACCGATAAACTCATCTTT	CAFGPRADLGIRSDTDKLIF
few	TRDV1	TRDD3	TRDJ1	TGTGCTCTTGGGGAAAAAATAGGTGCCCCTACAACGTACTGGGGGATACCGACCGATAAACTCATCTTT	CALGEKIGAPTTYWGIPTDKLIF
NA	TRDV3	TRDD3	TRDJ1	TGTGCCTTTTACTGGGGGATACGACTCATCTTT	CAFYWGIRLIF
NA	TRDV1	TRDD2	TRDJ1	TGTGCTCTTGGGGAACTAGCCCTTTCCTACGTAGGGGCATACACCGATAAACTCATCTTT	CALGELALSYVGAYTDKLIF
NA	TRAV29/DV5	TRDD3	TRDJ1	TGTGCAGCGAGCGCGTACGGCCGTGGGGGATACACCGATAAACTCATCTTT	CAASAYGRGGYTDKLIF
medium-sized	TRDV1	TRDD3	TRDJ1	TGTGCTCTTGGGGAACTATTTACCTGGGGGATACGCGTGGGCCACACCGATAAACTCATCTTT	CALGELFTWGIRVGHTDKLIF
medium-sized	TRDV3	NA	TRDJ1	TGTGCCTGGTCTCCAGCGAGCTTTGGGGCCCGTGCCGATAAACTCATCTTT	CAWSPASFGARADKLIF
NA	TRDV1	TRDD3	TRDJ1	TGTGCTCTTGGGGAACTAGGCGGCCTTCCCAGAGGGGATACGCGTGATAAACTCATCTTT	CALGELGGLPRGDTRDKLIF
few	TRDV3	TRDD3	TRDJ3	TGTGCCTTTAGAAGGATACTGGGGGATACCTCCTGGGACACCCGACAGATGTTTTTC	CAFRRILGDTSWDTRQMFF
NA	TRDV1	TRDD2	TRDJ1	TGTGCTCTTGGGGACCCCCTTCCTACTAGCCAAGGGGACACCGATAAACTCATCTTT	CALGDPLPTSQGDTDKLIF
few	TRDV1	NA	TRDJ1	TGTGCTCTTGGGATTCCTAAGGCTGGGGAAGCTTACACCGATAAACTCATCTTT	CALGIPKAGEAYTDKLIF
NA	TRDV1	TRDD3	TRDJ1	TGTGCTCTTGGGGAAGGCTACGCCAACTGGGGGATACGCCTCCCCACGTACACCGATAAACTCATCTTT	CALGEGYANWGIRLPTYTDKLIF
medium-sized	TRDV2	TRDD3	TRDJ1	TGTGCCTGTGACCTACTGGGGGACACCGATAAACTCATCTTT	CACDLLGDTDKLIF
few	TRDV1	TRDD3	TRDJ1	TGTGCTCTTGGAGAACTGGAGATCCATCCTACGACAGCAGGGGGGATAGGAAATAAACTCATCTTT	CALGELEIHPTTAGGIGNKLIF
medium-sized	TRDV2	NA	TRDJ2	TGTGCCTGCGACAGGGGGGGAATGACAGCACAACTCTTCTTT	CACDRGGMTAQLFF
NA	TRDV2	TRDD3	TRDJ3	TGTGCCTGTGACACTGGGGGATACAGCTCCTGGGACACCCGACAGATGTTTTTC	CACDTGGYSSWDTRQMFF
few	TRDV2	TRDD3	TRDJ3	TGTGCCTGTGACACCTGGGGGATCCGCTCCTTGTACACCCTACAGATGTTTTTC	CACDTWGIRSLYTLQMFF
medium-sized	TRDV1	TRDD2	TRDJ1	TGTGCTCTTGGGAGCCGGCCTTCCTACGATTGGGGGACTTACACCGATAAACTCATCTTT	CALGSRPSYDWGTYTDKLIF
medium-sized	TRDV3	TRDD3	TRDJ1	TGTGCCTTCCCCAAACGATACTGGGGGATACACACCGATAAACTCATCTTT	CAFPKRYWGIHTDKLIF
few	TRDV1	TRDD3	TRDJ1	TGTGCTCTTGGGGAACCCAAACTGGGGGATGGTTACACCGATAAACTCATCTTT	CALGEPKLGDGYTDKLIF
NA	TRDV1	NA	TRDJ3	TGTGCTCTTGGGGATGCCTTCCTACTGGGGGATCCCGAACTTTCTTCCTGGGACACCCGACAGATGTTTTTC	CALGDAFLLGDPELSSWDTRQMFF
few	TRDV1	TRDD3	TRDJ1	TGTGCTCTTGGGGAAAGAAGCCCTCTGGGGGATAAGCCGTCCGATAAACTCATCTTT	CALGERSPLGDKPSDKLIF
NA	TRDV3	TRDD3	TRDJ1	TGTGCCTGCGGCCTTCCTCGTAACTGGGGGATTAGGGGCACCGATAAACTCATCTTT	CACGLPRNWGIRGTDKLIF
NA	TRDV1	NA	TRDJ1	TGTGCTCTTGGGACCCCGCCGGATACCGATAAACTCATCTTT	CALGTPPDTDKLIF
few	TRDV3	TRDD3	TRDJ1	TGTGCCTTTCATCTCTACGAGGGTACTGGGGGATACACCGATAAACTCATCTTT	CAFHLYEGTGGYTDKLIF
medium-sized	TRDV1	TRDD3	TRDJ2	TGTGCTCTTGGGGAACGCCTCCCGGTACTGGGGGACCCCCTCATTTTGACAGCACAACTCTTCTTT	CALGERLPVLGDPLILTAQLFF
NA	TRAV29/DV5	TRDD3	TRDJ2	TGTGCAGCAAGCGGAAATTTTTACCTGGGGGACGCCGAAGCACAACTCTTCTTT	CAASGNFYLGDAEAQLFF
NA	TRDV1	NA	TRDJ1	TGTGCTCTTGGGGCCCACTTCCGAGGTACGGCTCAACCCACCTTTGGTGGCGATAAACTCATCTTT	CALGAHFRGTAQPTFGGDKLIF
medium-sized	TRAV29/DV5	TRDD3	TRDJ1	TGTGCAGCAAGCGCGTACGGCCGTGGGGGATACACCGATAAACTCATCTTT	CAASAYGRGGYTDKLIF
few	TRDV3	TRDD3	TRDJ3	TGTGCCTTTAACGCGTACTGGGGTTCCTGGGACACCCGACAGATGTTTTTC	CAFNAYWGSWDTRQMFF
few	TRDV1	TRDD3	TRDJ1	TGTGCTCTTGGGGAATGCTCTCCTACGGGGGATACGGATAAACTCATCTTT	CALGECSPTGDTDKLIF
few	TRDV2	TRDD3	TRDJ3	TGTGCCTGTGACCCCTACTGGGGCTACCAGCCCTCGGACACCCGACAGATGTTTTTC	CACDPYWGYQPSDTRQMFF
NA	TRDV3	TRDD3	TRDJ1	TGTGCCTTTTCACTTTCCCCCTACTGGGGGATAGAGGAGAACACCGATAAACTCATCTTT	CAFSLSPYWGIEENTDKLIF
NA	TRDV1	NA	TRDJ1	TGTGCTCTTGGGGATCCCTCCTTCCCCCCCGATAAACTCATCTTT	CALGDPSFPPDKLIF
NA	TRDV2	NA	TRDJ2	TGTGCCTGTGACCATGGCGTGGGCGAAGTGTCTTTGACAGCACAACTCTTCTTT	CACDHGVGEVSLTAQLFF
few	TRDV1	TRDD3	TRDJ1	TGTGCTCTTGGGGAAGCCCCTACGGGGATACCCGAAACAACCGATAAACTCATCTTT	CALGEAPTGIPETTDKLIF
few	TRDV1	TRDD3	TRDJ1	TGTGCTCTTGGGGAAAAACGGCCTACACTGGGGGATTGGACCGATAAACTCATCTTT	CALGEKRPTLGDWTDKLIF
few	TRDV1	NA	TRDJ1	TGTGCTCTTGGGGATCTTTTGTCGTTTCCTATGTCCCGGGGGTGGAGAATCTACGATAAACTCATCTTT	CALGDLLSFPMSRGWRIYDKLIF
NA	TRAV29/DV5	NA	TRDJ1	TGTGCAGCAAGCTTACGGGGGACGTACACCGATAAACTCATCTTT	CAASLRGTYTDKLIF
NA	TRDV1	NA	TRDJ1	TGTGCTCTTGGGGATATTTCCCGGGGGAACACCGATAAACTCATCTTT	CALGDISRGNTDKLIF
medium-sized	TRDV1	NA	TRDJ1	TGTGCTCTTGGGGAACTTGGTGGTACCTACACCGATAAACTCATCTTT	CALGELGGTYTDKLIF
few	TRDV1	TRDD3	TRDJ1	TGTGCTCTTGGGGAACTAGATAGTATCCGCGGCTACTGGGGGATCCGAACCGATAAACTCATCTTT	CALGELDSIRGYWGIRTDKLIF
large	TRAV29/DV5	NA	TRDJ2	TGTGCAGCAAGCGGGGGAGCTTTGACAGCACAACTCTTCTTT	CAASGGALTAQLFF
NA	TRDV1	TRDD3	TRDJ2	TGTGCTCTTGGGGAAGGTCGTACACTGGGGGATTTTATAGTGACAGCACAACTCTTCTTT	CALGEGRTLGDFIVTAQLFF
few	TRDV1	TRDD3	TRDJ1	TGTGCTCTTGGGGAACCCTTTCTTCTGGGGGATACGCCAACCGATAAACTCATCTTT	CALGEPFLLGDTPTDKLIF
few	TRDV2	NA	TRDJ3	TGTGCCTGTGCTAATCTCACTGGCCGCTCCTTGTACACCCGACAGATGTTTTTC	CACANLTGRSLYTRQMFF
few	TRDV3	NA	TRDJ1	TGTGCCTTTCCCTTCCGGGTGCCGGGGCTCACCGATAAACTCATCTTT	CAFPFRVPGLTDKLIF
NA	TRDV1	NA	TRDJ1	TGTGCTCTTGGGTCCTACCTTCCTGGGGAACAGGACGTTACCGATAAACTCATCTTT	CALGSYLPGEQDVTDKLIF